The source of this T cell receptor beta chain is a study of PD-L1 blockade in urothelial cancer. Study details: Individuals in the cohort had been given 0 to 3 earlier chemotherapy regimens. Blood underwent analysis 3 weeks (second dose) and 6 weeks after treatment began.

Time point described: pretreatment peripheral blood. Measured with immunoSEQ multiplex PCR; TCRdb has only the in-frame clones, and not every one. Of 100,000 to 150,000 clones in the sample, about four fifths were seen once. CDR3 length equals 13 residues. Deletions cut 5 bases from V and 4 bases from J, with 12 bases between. The germline CDR1 and CDR2 sequences are LNHDA and SQIVND (reference sequence). The chain is built from TRBV19 and TRBJ2-7; D is perhaps TRBD2 (6 bases). This specimen consisted of PBMCs, obtained around atezolizumab (anti-PD-L1) treatment. The clonotype comes from a man aged 50-60 years with urothelial cancer. CDR3 region: CASSLGDFYEQYF. CDR3 DNA: TGTGCCAGTAGTCTAGGGGACTTTTACGAGCAGTACTTC.